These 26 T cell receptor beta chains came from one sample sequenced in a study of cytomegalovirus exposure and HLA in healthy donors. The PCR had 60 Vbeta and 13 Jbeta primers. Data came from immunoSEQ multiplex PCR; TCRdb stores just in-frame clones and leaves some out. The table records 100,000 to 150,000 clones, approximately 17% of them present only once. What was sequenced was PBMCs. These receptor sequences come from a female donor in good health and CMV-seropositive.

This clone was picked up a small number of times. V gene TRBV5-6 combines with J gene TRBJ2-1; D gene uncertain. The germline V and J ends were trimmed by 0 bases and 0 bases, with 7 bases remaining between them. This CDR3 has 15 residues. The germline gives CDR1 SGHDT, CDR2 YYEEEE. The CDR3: CASSLGVSSYNEQFF. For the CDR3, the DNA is TGTGCCAGCAGCTTGGGCGTTAGCTCCTACAATGAGCAGTTCTTC.

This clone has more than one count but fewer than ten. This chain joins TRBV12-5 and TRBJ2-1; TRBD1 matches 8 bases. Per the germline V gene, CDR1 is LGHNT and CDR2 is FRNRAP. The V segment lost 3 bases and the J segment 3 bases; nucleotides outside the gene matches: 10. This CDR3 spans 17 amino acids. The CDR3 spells CASGFNRDRLYYNEQFF. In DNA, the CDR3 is TGTGCTAGTGGTTTCAACCGGGACAGGCTGTACTACAATGAGCAGTTCTTC.

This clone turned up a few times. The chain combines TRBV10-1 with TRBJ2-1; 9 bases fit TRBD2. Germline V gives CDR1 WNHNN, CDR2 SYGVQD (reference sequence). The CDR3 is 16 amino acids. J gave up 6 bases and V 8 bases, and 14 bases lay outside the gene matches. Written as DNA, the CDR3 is TGCGCCAGCCCTGAAGACCAAGCGGGGGGAAGCAATGAGCAGTTCTTC. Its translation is CASPEDQAGGSNEQFF.

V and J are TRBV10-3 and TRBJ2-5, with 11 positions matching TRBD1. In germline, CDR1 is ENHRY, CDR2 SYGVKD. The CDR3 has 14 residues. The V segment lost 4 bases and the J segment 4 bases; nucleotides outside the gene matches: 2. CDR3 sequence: CAISGGQGAETQYF. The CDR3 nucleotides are TGTGCCATCAGTGGCGGACAGGGGGCAGAGACCCAGTACTTC.

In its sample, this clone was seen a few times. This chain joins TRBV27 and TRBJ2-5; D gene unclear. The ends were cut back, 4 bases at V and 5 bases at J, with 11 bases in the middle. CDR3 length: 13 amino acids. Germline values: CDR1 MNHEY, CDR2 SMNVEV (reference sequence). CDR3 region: CASSSNPRETQYF. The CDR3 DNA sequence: TGTGCCAGCAGTTCTAATCCCCGGGAGACCCAGTACTTC.

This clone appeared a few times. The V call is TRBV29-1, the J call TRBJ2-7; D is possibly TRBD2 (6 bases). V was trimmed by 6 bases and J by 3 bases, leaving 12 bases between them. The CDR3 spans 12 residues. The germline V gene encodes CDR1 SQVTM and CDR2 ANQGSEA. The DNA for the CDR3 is TGCAGCGTCCTGGGAGGAGACTACGAGCAGTACTTC. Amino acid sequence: CSVLGGDYEQYF.

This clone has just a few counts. The CDR3 reads CASSFWGTAYEQYF. The CDR3 DNA reads TGTGCCAGCAGCTTTTGGGGGACAGCCTACGAGCAGTACTTC. This chain uses TRBV5-6 with TRBJ2-7, with 7 bases matching TRBD1. Germline V CDR1 and CDR2: SGHDT, YYEEEE. CDR3 size: 14 residues. J lost 2 bases, V lost 2 bases, and 4 bases had no gene match.

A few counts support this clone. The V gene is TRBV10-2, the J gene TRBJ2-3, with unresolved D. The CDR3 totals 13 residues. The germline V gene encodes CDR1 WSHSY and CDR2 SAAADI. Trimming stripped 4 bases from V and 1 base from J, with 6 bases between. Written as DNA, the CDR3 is TGCGCCAGCAGTGGTCTTGGCACAGATACGCAGTATTTT. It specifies CASSGLGTDTQYF.

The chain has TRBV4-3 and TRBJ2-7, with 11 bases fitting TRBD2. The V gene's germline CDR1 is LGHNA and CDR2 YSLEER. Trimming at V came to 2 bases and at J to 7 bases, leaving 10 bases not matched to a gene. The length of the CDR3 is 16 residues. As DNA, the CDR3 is TGCGCCAGCAGCCAACACCTAGCGGGAGGCCGTATGGAGCAGTACTTC. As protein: CASSQHLAGGRMEQYF.

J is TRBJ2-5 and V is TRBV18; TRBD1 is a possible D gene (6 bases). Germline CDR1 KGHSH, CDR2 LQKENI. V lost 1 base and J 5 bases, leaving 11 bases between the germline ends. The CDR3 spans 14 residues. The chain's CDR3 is CASSPLPGDETQYF. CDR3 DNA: TGTGCCAGCTCACCACTGCCAGGGGACGAGACCCAGTACTTC.

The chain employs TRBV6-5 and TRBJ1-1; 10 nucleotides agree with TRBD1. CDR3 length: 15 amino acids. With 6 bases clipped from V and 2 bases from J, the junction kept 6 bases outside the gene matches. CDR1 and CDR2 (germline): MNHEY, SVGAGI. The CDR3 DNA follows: TGTGCCAGCAGGCGGGACAGGGGACCAAACACTGAAGCTTTCTTT. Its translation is CASRRDRGPNTEAFF.

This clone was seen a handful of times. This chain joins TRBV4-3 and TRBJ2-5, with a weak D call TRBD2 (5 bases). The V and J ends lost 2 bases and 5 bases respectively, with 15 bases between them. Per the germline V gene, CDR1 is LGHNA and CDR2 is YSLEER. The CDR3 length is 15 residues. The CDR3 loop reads CASSQSFEGWETQYF. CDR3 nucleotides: TGCGCCAGCAGCCAATCCTTTGAGGGTTGGGAGACCCAGTACTTC.

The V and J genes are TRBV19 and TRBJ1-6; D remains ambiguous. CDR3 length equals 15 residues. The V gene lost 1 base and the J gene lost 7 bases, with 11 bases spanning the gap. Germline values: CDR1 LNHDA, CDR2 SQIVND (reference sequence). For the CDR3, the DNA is TGTGCCAGTAGTATAGTACCGGTTTTGAATTCACCCCTCCACTTT. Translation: CASSIVPVLNSPLHF.

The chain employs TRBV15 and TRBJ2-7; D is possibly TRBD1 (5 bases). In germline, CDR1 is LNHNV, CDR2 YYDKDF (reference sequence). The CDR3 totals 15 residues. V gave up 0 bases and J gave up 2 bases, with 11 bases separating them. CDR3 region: CATSRDPQGTYEQYF. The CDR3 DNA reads TGTGCCACCAGCAGAGATCCCCAGGGAACCTACGAGCAGTACTTC.

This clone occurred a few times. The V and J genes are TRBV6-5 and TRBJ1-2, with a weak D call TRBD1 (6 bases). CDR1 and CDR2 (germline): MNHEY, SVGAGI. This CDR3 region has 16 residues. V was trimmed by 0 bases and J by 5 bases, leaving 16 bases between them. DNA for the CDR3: TGTGCCAGCAGTTACTCGACCAGGGGCGGGCGGTATGGCTACACCTTC. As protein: CASSYSTRGGRYGYTF.

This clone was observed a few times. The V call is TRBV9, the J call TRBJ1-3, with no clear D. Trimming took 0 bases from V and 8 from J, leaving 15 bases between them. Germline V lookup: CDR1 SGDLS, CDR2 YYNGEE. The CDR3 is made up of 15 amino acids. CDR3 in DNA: TGTGCCAGCAGCGTAGCTACGGGGTTTGTAGACACCATATATTTT. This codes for CASSVATGFVDTIYF.

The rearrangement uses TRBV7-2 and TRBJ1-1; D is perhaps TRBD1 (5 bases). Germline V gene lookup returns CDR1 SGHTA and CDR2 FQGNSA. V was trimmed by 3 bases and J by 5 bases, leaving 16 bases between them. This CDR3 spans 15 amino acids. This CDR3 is CASSFGGVGGTEAFF. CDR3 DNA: TGTGCCAGCAGCTTTGGGGGGGTCGGGGGAACTGAAGCTTTCTTT.

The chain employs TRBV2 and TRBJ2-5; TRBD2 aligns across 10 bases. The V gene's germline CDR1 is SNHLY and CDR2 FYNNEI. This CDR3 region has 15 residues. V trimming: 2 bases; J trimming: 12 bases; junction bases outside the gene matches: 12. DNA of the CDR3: TGTGCCAGCAGTGAAAGCGGGAGGGCCTCTCCACTCAAGTACTTC. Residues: CASSESGRASPLKYF.

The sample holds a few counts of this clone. Here the CDR3 DNA reads TGTGCCAGTTGCGACAGGGGTAACAACTATGGCTACACCTTC. Translating gives CASCDRGNNYGYTF. The chain uses TRBV19 and TRBJ1-2; 8 bases agree with TRBD1. Per germline, CDR1 LNHDA and CDR2 SQIVND (reference sequence). The CDR3 has 14 residues. V lost 8 bases and J lost 2; bases outside the gene matches: 7.

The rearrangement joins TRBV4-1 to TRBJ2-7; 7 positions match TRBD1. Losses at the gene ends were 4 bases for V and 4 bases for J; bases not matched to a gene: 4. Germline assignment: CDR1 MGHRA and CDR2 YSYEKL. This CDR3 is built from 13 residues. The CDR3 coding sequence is TGCGCCAGCAGCCCTCGGACAGGTTACGAGCAGTACTTC. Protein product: CASSPRTGYEQYF.

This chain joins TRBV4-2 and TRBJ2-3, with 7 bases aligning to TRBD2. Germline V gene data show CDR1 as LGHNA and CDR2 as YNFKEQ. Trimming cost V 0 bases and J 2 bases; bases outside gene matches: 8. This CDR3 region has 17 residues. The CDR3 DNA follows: TGTGCCAGCAGCCAAGAGAGAAGGCGGGAGATCACAGATACGCAGTATTTT. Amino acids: CASSQERRREITDTQYF.

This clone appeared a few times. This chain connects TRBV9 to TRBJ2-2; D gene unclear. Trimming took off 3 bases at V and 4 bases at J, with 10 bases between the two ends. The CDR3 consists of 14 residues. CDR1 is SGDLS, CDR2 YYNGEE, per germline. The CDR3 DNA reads TGTGCCAGCAGCGCCCGGTACAGCACCGGGGAGCTGTTTTTT. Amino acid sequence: CASSARYSTGELFF.

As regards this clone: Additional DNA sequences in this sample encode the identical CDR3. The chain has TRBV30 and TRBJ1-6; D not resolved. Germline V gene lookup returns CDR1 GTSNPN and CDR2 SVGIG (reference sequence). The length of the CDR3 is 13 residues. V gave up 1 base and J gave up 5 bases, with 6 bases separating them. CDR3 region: CAWSARNNSPLHF. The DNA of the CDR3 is TGTGCCTGGAGTGCGAGGAATAATTCACCCCTCCACTTT.

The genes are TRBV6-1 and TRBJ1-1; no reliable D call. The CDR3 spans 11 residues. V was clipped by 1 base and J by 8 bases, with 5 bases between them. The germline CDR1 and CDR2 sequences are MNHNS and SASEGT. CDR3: CASSEGEEAFF. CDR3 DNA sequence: TGTGCCAGCAGTGAAGGGGAGGAAGCTTTCTTT.

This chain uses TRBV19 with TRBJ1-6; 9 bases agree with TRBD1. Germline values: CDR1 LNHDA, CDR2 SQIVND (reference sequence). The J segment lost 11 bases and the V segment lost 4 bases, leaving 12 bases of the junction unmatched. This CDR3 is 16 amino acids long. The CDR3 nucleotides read TGTGCCAGTAGTACCCCGGGACAGGGAGACCCACCACCCCTCCACTTT. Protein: CASSTPGQGDPPPLHF. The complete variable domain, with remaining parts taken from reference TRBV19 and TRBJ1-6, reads DGGITQSPKYLFRKEGQNVTLSCEQNLNHDAMYWYRQDPGQGLRLIYYSQIVNDFQKGDIAEGYSVSREKKESFPLTVTSAQKNPTAFYLCASSTPGQGDPPPLHFGNGTRLTVT.

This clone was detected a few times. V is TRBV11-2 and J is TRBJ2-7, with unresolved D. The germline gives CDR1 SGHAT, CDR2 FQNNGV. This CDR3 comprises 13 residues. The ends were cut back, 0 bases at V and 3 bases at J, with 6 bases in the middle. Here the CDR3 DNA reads TGTGCCAGCAGCTTAGATCGACTCTACGAGCAGTACTTC. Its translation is CASSLDRLYEQYF. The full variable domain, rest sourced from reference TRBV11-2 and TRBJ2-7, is EAGVAQSPRYKIIEKRQSVAFWCNPISGHATLYWYQQILGQGPKLLIQFQNNGVVDDSQLPKDRFSAERLKGVDSTLKIQPAKLEDSAVYLCASSLDRLYEQYFGPGTRLTVT.